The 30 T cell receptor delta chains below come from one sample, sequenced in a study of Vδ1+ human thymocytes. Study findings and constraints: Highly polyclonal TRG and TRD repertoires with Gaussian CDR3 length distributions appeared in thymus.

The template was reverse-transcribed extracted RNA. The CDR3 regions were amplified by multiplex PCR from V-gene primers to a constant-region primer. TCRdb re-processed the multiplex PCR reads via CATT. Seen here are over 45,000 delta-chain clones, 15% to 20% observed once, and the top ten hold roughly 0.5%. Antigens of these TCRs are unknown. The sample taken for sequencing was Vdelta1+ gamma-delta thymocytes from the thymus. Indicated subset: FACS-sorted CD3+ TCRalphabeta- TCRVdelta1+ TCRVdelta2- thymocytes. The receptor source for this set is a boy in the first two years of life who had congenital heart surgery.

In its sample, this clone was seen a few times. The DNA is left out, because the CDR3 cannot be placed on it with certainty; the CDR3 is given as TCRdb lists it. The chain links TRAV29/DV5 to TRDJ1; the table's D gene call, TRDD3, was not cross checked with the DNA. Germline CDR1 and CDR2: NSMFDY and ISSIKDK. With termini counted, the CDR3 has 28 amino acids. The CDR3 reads CAASRTLINPPRQPLGDTQHLYTDKLIF.

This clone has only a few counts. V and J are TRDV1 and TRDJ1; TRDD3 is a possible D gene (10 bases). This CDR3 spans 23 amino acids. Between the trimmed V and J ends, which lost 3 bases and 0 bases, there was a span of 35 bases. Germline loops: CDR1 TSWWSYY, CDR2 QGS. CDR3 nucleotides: TGTGCTCTTGGGGACCACCCCCGAAGCCTTCCTACGAGCACTGGGGGATACACCGATAAACTCATCTTT. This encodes CALGDHPRSLPTSTGGYTDKLIF.

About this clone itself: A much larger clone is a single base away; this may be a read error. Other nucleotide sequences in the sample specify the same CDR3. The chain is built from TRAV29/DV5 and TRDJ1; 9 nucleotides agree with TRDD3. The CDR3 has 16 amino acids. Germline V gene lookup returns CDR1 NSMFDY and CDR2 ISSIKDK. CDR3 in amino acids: CAASNRTGGRFGKLIF. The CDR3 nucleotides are TGTGCCGCAAGCAACCGTACTGGGGGAAGGTTTGGTAAACTCATCTTT.

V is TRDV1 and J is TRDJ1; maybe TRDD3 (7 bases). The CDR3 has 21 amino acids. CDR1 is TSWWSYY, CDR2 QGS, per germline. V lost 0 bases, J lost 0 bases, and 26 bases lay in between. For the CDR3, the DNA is TGTGCTCTTGGGGAACTATCCTACGCAGGGTATACTGGGGATTACACCGATAAACTCATCTTT. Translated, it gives CALGELSYAGYTGDYTDKLIF.

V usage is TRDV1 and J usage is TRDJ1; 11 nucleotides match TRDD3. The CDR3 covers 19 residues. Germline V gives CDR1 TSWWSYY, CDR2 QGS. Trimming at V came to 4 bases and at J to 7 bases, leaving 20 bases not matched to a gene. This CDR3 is CALGAPLPLLGDMWGKLIF. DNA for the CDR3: TGTGCTCTTGGGGCTCCCCTTCCTTTACTGGGGGATATGTGGGGTAAACTCATCTTT.

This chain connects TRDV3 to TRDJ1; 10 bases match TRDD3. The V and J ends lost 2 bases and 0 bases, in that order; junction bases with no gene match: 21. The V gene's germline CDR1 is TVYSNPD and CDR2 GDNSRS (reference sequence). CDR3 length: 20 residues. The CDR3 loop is CAFFFPLLGDEGNYTDKLIF. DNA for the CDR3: TGTGCCTTTTTCTTCCCCTTACTGGGGGATGAGGGGAACTACACCGATAAACTCATCTTT.

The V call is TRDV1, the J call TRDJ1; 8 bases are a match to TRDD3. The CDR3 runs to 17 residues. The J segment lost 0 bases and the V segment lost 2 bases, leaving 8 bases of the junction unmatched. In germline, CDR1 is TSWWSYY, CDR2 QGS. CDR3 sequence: CALGELVWGSYTDKLIF. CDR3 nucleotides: TGTGCTCTTGGGGAATTGGTCTGGGGGAGTTACACCGATAAACTCATCTTT.

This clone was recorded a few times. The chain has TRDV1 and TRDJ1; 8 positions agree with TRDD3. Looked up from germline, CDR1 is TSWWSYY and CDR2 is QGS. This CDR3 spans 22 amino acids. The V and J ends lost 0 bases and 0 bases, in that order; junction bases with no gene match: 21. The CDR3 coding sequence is TGTGCTCTTGGGGAACTACGGGAAGCCATGGGTGTGGGGGATCTGGACACCGATAAACTCATCTTT. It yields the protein CALGELREAMGVGDLDTDKLIF.

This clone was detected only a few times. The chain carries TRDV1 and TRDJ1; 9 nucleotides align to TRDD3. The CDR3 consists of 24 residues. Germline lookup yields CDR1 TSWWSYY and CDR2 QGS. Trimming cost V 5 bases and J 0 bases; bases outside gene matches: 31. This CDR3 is CALGRSRSHGPASRGILYTDKLIF. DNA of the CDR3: TGTGCTCTTGGGCGAAGCAGGTCCCACGGCCCCGCTTCGAGGGGGATACTGTACACCGATAAACTCATCTTT.

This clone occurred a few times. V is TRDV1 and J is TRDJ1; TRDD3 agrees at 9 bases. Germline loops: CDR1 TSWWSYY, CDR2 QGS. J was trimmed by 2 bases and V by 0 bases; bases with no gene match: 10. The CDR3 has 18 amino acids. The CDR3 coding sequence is TGTGCTCTTGGGGAACTACAGCTGGGGGATTTAGGAACCGATAAACTCATCTTT. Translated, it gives CALGELQLGDLGTDKLIF.

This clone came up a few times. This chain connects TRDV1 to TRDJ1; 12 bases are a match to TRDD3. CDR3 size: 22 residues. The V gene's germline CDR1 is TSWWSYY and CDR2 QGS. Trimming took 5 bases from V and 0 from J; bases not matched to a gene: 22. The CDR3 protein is CALGPKSTVLGDTPCHTDKLIF. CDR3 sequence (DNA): TGTGCTCTTGGGCCCAAATCTACGGTACTGGGGGATACCCCCTGTCACACCGATAAACTCATCTTT.

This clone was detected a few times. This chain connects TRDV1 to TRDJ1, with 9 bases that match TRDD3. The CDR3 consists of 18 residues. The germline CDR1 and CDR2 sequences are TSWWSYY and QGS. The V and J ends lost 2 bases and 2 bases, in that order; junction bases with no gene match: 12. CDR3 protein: CALGEIIGGYSQTDKLIF. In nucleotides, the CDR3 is TGTGCTCTTGGGGAAATCATAGGGGGATACAGCCAAACCGATAAACTCATCTTT.

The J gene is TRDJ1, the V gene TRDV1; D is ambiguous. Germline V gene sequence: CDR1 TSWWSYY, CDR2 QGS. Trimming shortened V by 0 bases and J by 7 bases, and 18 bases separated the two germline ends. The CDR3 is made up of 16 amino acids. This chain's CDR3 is CALGELSRRKHLKLIF. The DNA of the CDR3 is TGTGCTCTTGGGGAACTCTCCCGCCGGAAACACCTTAAACTCATCTTT.

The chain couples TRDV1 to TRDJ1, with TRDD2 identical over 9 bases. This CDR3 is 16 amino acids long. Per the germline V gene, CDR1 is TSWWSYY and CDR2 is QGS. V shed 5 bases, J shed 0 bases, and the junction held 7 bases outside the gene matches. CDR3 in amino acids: CALGSPSYPYTDKLIF. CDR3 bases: TGTGCTCTTGGGTCACCTTCCTACCCCTACACCGATAAACTCATCTTT.

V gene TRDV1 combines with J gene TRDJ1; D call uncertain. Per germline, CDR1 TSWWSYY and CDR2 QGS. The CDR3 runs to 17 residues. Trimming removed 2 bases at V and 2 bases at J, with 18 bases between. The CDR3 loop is CALGECAEWLRTDKLIF. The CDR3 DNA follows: TGTGCTCTTGGGGAATGTGCTGAATGGTTAAGGACCGATAAACTCATCTTT.

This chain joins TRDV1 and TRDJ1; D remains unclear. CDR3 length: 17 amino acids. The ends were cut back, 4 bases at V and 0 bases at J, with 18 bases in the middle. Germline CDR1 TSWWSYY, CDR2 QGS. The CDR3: CALGGTSRVQYTDKLIF. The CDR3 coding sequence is TGTGCTCTTGGGGGCACTTCGCGCGTCCAGTACACCGATAAACTCATCTTT.

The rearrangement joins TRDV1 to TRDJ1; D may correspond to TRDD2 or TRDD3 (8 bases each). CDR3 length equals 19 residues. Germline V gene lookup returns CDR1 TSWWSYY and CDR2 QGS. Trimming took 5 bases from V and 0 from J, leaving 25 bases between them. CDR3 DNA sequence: TGTGCTCTTGGGAACTTCTTCCTACGTGGGATACGTGACACCGATAAACTCATCTTT. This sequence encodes CALGNFFLRGIRDTDKLIF.

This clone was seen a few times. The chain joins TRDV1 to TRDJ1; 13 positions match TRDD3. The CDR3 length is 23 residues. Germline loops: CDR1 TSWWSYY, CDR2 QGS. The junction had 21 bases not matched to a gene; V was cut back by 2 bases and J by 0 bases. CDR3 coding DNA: TGTGCTCTTGGGGAAAGGTCCTACTTGGACTGGGGGATACGCAGGATGAACACCGATAAACTCATCTTT. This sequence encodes CALGERSYLDWGIRRMNTDKLIF.

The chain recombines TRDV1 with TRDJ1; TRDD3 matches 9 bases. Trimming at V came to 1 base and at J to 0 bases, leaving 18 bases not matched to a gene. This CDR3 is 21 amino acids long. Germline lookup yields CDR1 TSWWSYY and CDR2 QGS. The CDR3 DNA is TGTGCTCTTGGGGAACGAGACCGGGGTGTGGTGGGGGATAAGGACACCGATAAACTCATCTTT. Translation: CALGERDRGVVGDKDTDKLIF.

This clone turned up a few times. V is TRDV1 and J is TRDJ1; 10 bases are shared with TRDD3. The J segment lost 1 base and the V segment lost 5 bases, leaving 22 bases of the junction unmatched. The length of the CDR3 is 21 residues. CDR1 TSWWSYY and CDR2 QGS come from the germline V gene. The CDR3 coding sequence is TGTGCTCTTGGGTCTTTGTTCCCCCAGCTGGGGGATATGAGGACCACCGATAAACTCATCTTT. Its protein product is CALGSLFPQLGDMRTTDKLIF.

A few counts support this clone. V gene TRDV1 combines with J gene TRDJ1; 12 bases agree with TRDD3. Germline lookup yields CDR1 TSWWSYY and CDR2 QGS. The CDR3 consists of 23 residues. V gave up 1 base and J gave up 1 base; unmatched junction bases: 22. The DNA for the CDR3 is TGTGCTCTTGGGGAACCCTCCTCTTCCTACGCCTACTGGGGGATACTAAGCACCGATAAACTCATCTTT. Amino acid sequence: CALGEPSSSYAYWGILSTDKLIF.

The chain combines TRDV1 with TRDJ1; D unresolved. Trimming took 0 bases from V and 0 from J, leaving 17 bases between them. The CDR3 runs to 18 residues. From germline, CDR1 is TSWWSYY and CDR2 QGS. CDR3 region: CALGELGVVGEYTDKLIF. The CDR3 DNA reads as TGTGCTCTTGGGGAACTGGGCGTGGTGGGAGAATACACCGATAAACTCATCTTT.

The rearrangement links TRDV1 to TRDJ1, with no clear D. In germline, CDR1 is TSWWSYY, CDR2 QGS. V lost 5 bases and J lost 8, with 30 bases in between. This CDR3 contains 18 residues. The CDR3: CALGKSKGAISRTLKLIF. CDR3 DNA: TGTGCTCTTGGGAAGTCTAAAGGGGCTATCTCCCGTACTCTGAAACTCATCTTT.

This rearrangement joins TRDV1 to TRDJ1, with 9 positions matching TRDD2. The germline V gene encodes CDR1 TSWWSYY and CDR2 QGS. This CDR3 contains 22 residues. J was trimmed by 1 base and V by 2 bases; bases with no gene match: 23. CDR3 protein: CALGEGSAFLRIPNDRTDKLIF. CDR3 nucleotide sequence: TGTGCTCTTGGGGAAGGTTCGGCCTTCCTACGGATTCCCAACGACCGCACCGATAAACTCATCTTT.

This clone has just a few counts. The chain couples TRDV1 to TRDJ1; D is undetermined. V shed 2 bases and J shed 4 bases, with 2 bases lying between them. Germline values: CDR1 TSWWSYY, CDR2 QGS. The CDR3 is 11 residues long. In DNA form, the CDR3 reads TGTGCTCTTGGGGAATACGATAAACTCATCTTT. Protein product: CALGEYDKLIF.

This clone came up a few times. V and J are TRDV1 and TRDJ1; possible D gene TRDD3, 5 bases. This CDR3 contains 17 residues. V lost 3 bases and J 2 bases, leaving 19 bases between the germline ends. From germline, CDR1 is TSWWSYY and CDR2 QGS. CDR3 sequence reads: CALGDPGYMRGTDKLIF. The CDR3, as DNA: TGTGCTCTTGGGGACCCCGGATATATGCGTGGAACCGATAAACTCATCTTT.

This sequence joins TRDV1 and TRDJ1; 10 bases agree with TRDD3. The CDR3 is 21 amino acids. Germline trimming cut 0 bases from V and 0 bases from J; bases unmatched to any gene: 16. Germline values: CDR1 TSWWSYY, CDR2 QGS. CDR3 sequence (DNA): TGTGCTCTTGGGGAACTAAACGGTGGCGGGGGATACGCGGGGTACACCGATAAACTCATCTTT. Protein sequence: CALGELNGGGGYAGYTDKLIF.

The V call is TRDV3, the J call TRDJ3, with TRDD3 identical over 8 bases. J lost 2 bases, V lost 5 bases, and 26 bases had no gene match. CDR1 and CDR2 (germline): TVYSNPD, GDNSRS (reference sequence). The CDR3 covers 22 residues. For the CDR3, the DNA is TGTGCCATTATCCGCTCGTATAAAACTACTGGGGGTTTCGCCTGGGACACCCGACAGATGTTTTTC. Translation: CAIIRSYKTTGGFAWDTRQMFF.

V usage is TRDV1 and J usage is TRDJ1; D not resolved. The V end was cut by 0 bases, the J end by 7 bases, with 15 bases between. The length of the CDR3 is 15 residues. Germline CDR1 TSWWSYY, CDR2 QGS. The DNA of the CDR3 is TGTGCTCTTGGGGAACTACGGTTTACCTCTCCTAAACTCATCTTT. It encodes CALGELRFTSPKLIF.

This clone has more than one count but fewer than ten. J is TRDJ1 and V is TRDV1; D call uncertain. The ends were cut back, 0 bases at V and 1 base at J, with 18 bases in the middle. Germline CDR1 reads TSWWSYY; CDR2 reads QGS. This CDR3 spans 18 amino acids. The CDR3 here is CALGELGPQLDPTDKLIF. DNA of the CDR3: TGTGCTCTTGGGGAACTAGGCCCCCAACTAGACCCCACCGATAAACTCATCTTT.